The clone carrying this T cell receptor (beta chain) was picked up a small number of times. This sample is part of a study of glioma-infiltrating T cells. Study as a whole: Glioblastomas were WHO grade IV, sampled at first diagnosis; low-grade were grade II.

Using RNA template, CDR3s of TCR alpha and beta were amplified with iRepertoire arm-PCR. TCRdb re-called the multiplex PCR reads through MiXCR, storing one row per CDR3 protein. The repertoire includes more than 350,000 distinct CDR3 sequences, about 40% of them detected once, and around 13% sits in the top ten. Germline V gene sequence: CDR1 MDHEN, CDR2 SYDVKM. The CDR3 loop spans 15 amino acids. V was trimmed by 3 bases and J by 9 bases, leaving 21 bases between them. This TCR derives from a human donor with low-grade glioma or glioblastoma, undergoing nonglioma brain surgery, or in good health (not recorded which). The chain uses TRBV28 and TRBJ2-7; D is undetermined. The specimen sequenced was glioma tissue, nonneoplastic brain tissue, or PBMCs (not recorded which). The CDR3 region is CASSFYKDVYLGQYF. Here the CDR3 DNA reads TGTGCCAGCAGTTTTTATAAGGACGTTTACCTCGGGCAGTACTTC.